These 3 T cell receptor beta chains share one sample of origin, sequenced in a study of shared clonotypes between healthy human individuals. Method: immunoSEQ multiplex PCR; TCRdb's copy keeps in-frame clones and lacks some. Of fewer than 350,000 clones listed, 80% to 90% are singletons. What was sequenced was memory CD8+ T cells sorted from blood. As to subset: CD45RO+ cells pooled with CCR7-negative TemRA cells. Receptors were obtained from a man younger than 35 in good health.

The rearrangement joins TRBV29-1 to TRBJ2-7; no clear D. Between the trimmed V and J ends, which lost 0 bases and 0 bases, there was a span of 3 bases. Germline CDR1 reads SQVTM; CDR2 reads ANQGSEA. The CDR3 totals 12 residues. The CDR3 spells CSVEDYSYEQYF. As DNA, the CDR3 is TGCAGCGTTGAAGACTACTCCTACGAGCAGTACTTC.

This sequence joins TRBV19 and TRBJ1-1; maybe TRBD1 (5 bases). Trimming took 5 bases from V and 5 from J, leaving 18 bases between them. Germline values: CDR1 LNHDA, CDR2 SQIVND (reference sequence). There are 15 residues in the CDR3. CDR3 sequence reads: CASSDPQGIKTEAFF. The CDR3 DNA reads TGTGCCAGTAGTGATCCGCAGGGTATTAAGACTGAAGCTTTCTTT.

The V call is TRBV6-4, the J call TRBJ2-7; 8 bases align to TRBD2. CDR3 length: 16 residues. The germline V gene encodes CDR1 MRHNA and CDR2 SNTAGT. V dropped 4 bases and J dropped 2; count of bases not matched to a gene: 10. This CDR3 reads CASSAYGGEKAYEQYF. The DNA for the CDR3 is TGTGCCAGCAGTGCGTACGGGGGGGAGAAGGCCTACGAGCAGTACTTC.